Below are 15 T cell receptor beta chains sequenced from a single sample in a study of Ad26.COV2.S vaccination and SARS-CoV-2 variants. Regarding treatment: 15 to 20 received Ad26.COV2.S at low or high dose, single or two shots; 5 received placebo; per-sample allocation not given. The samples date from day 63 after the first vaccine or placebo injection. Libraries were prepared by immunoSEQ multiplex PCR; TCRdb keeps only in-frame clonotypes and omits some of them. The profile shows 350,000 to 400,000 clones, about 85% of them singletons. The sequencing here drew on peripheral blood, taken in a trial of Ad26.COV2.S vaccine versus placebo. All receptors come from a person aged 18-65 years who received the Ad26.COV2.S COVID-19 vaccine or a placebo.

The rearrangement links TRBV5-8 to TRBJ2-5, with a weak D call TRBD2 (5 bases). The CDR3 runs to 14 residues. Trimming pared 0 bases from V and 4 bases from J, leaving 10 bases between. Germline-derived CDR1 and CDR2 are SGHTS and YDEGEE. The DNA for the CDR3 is TGTGCCAGCAGCTTGGCGGGGTATGGAGAGACCCAGTACTTC. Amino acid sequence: CASSLAGYGETQYF.

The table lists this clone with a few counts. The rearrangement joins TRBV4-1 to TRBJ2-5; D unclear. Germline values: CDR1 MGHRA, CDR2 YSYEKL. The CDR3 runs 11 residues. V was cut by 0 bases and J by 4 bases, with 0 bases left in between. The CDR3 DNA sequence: TGCGCCAGCAGCCAAGAAGAGACCCAGTACTTC. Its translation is CASSQEETQYF.

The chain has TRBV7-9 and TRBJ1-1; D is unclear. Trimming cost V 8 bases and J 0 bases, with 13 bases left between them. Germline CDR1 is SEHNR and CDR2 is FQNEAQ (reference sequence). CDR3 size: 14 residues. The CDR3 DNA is TGTGCCAGCTCTCAAGGAGCCATGAACACTGAAGCTTTCTTT. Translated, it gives CASSQGAMNTEAFF.

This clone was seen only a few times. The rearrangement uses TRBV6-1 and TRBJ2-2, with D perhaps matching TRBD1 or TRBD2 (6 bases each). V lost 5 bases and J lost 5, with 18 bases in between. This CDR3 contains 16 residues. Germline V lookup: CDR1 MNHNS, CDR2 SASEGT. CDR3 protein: CASSQGTRAGTGELFF. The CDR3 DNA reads TGTGCCAGCAGTCAAGGGACAAGGGCGGGAACCGGGGAGCTGTTTTTT.

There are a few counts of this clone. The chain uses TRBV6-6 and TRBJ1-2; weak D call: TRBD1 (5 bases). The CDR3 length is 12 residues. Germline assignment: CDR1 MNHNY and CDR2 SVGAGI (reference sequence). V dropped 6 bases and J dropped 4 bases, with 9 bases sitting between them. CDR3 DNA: TGTGCCAGCAGCAAAGACAGCTATGGCTACACCTTC. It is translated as CASSKDSYGYTF.

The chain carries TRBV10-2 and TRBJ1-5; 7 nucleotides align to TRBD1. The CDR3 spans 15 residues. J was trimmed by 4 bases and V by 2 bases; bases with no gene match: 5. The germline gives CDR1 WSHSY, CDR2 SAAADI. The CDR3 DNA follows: TGCGCCAGCAGTGAGCCGGGGACAGTTAATCAGCCCCAGCATTTT. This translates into CASSEPGTVNQPQHF.

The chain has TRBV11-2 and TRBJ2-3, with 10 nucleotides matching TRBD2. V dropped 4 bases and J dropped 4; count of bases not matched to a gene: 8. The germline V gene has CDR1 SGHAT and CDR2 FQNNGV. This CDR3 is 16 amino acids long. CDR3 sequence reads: CASSSLAGDLADTQYF. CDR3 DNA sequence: TGTGCCAGCAGCTCGCTAGCGGGGGATCTAGCAGATACGCAGTATTTT.

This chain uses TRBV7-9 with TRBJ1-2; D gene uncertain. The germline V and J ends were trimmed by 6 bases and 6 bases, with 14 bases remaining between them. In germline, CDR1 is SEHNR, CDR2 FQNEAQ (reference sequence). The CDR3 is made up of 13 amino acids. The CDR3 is CASRKGGIDGYTF. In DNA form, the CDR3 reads TGTGCCAGCAGGAAGGGTGGGATCGATGGCTACACCTTC.

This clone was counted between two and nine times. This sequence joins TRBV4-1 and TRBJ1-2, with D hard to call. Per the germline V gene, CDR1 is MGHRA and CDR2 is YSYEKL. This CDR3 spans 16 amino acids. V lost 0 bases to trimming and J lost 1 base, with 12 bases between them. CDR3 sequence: CASSQDFDGDNYGYTF. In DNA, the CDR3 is TGCGCCAGCAGCCAAGACTTTGACGGGGATAACTATGGCTACACCTTC.

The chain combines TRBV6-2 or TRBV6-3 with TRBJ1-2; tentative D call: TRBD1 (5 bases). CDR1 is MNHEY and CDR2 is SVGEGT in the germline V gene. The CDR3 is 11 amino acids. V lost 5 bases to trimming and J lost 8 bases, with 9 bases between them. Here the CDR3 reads CASSAGLGYTF. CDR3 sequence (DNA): TGTGCCAGCAGTGCAGGGCTCGGCTACACCTTC.

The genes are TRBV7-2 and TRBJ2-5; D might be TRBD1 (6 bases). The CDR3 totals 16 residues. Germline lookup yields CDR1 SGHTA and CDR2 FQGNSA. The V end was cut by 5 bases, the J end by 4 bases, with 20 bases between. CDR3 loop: CASSARQVMFGETQYF. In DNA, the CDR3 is TGTGCCAGCAGCGCCCGACAGGTTATGTTCGGAGAGACCCAGTACTTC.

The CDR3 spells CATSVDGSPDTQYF. Written as DNA, the CDR3 is TGTGCCACTTCCGTTGATGGCAGCCCAGATACGCAGTATTTT. This rearrangement joins TRBV6-4 to TRBJ2-3; D uncertain. Germline V gene sequence: CDR1 MRHNA, CDR2 SNTAGT. V shed 10 bases and J shed 4 bases, with 18 bases lying between them. The CDR3 is 14 amino acids.

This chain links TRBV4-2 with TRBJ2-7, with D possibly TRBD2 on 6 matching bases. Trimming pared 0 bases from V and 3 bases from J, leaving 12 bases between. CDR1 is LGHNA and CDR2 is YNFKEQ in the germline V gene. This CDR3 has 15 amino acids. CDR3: CASSQERGGIYEQYF. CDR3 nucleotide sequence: TGTGCCAGCAGCCAAGAGCGGGGTGGAATCTACGAGCAGTACTTC.

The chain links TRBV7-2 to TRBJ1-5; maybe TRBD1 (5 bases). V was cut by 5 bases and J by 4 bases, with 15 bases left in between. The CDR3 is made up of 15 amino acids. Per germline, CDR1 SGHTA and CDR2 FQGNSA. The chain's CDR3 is CASSLLGAGNQPQHF. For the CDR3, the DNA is TGTGCCAGCAGCCTACTAGGGGCGGGTAATCAGCCCCAGCATTTT.

The CDR3 is CATKGQGDGGYTF. The CDR3 nucleotides are TGTGCCACCAAAGGACAGGGGGACGGGGGCTACACCTTC. V gene TRBV24-1 combines with J gene TRBJ1-2, with 10 bases aligning to TRBD1. The CDR3 consists of 13 residues. The J segment lost 8 bases and the V segment lost 8 bases, leaving 7 bases of the junction unmatched. The V gene's germline CDR1 is KGHDR and CDR2 SFDVKD.